This T cell receptor beta chain comes out of a study of OX40 agonist ivuxolimab in advanced cancers. About the research overall: Hepatocellular carcinoma, melanoma, renal cell or head and neck cancer was diagnosed in the dose-escalation patients. Males comprised around 78% of the group, whose mean age was approximately 60 years (range about 20 to 90). General study findings and limits: In the expanded peripheral T cells, antigen specificity was never determined.

TCRdb's copy holds only in-frame clones and misses some; the assay was immunoSEQ multiplex PCR. The top ten clones hold around 0.7% of a sample with 65,000 to 80,000 clones, approximately 91% of them seen once. Remarks on this clone: Its antigen is unknown.

Germline CDR1 and CDR2: MDHEN and SYDVKM. The CDR3 spans 15 residues. V shed 8 bases, J shed 4 bases, and the junction held 14 bases outside the gene matches. The receptor was derived from an adult with an advanced solid tumor such as melanoma, head and neck, liver or kidney cancer. The chain joins TRBV28 to TRBJ2-7, with 7 bases that match TRBD2. Sequenced here: CD4+ or CD8+ T cells sorted from blood, sampled in a trial of the OX40 agonist ivuxolimab. The CDR3 region is CASGSRRRERYEQYF. For the CDR3, the DNA is TGTGCCAGCGGGTCACGGCGGCGGGAGAGGTACGAGCAGTACTTC.